This TCR beta chain was identified in a study of blood T cell repertoires in COVID-19 (dated by TCRdb to about 2020). About the investigation overall: Samples covering the acute and convalescent phases of COVID-19 were provided by collaborators in the United States, Italy and Spain. The prospective study material was composed of cDNA or gDNA derived from T cells, B-cell-depleted T cells, or PBMCs. The dataset comprised deeply sampled blood TCRbeta repertoires from subjects exposed to, actively infected with, or recovered from COVID-19. The repertoires were made available in a free public database intended to serve as a resource for research on the immune response to SARS-CoV-2. The samples were drawn from the first 160 participants of the ongoing ImmuneRACE study and from 950 to 1,500 subjects provided by 6 global collaborators. Sample metadata almost always included a de-identified subject ID, COVID-19 status, age in years and sex. Where available, HLA class I and class II types were taken from metadata supplied by the sample provider and were not determined by assay-based typing. On the study overall, not on this receptor specifically: Clinical and demographic metadata were provided uncurated, with the amount varying by source and participant.

Of note for this clone: Its recognized antigen is unknown. The record has no base qualities; no much larger clone is one base away.

TCRbeta CDR3 regions were amplified from genomic DNA by means of the immunoSEQ Assay, a bias-controlled multiplex PCR. The paper's data handling went like this. The number of nucleated cells in each sample was estimated from the amplification of reference gene primers within the assay. To quantify the absolute abundance of each unique TCRbeta CDR3 rearrangement, sequence reads were collapsed and filtered. For each sample, productive Simpson clonality was calculated as the square root of Simpson's diversity index across productive rearrangements. Not all clones reach the TCRdb copy of this immuneACCESS table, which keeps in-frame sequences only. Checked studies attribute under half of the gap to unresolved V genes and leave the rest unexplained. V, J and clone size derive from that table, while D and trimming were established from the DNA sequence. Across this sample there are 150,000 or so clones, with approximately 83% seen only once. In total, the top ten clones hold around 10% of the sample.

One collaborating source in Seattle enrolled patients during active infection and followed them longitudinally through the course of disease. Collaborating institutions collected whole blood in K2EDTA tubes following their own protocols. For TCRbeta analysis, collaborator samples were shipped as frozen whole blood, as isolated PBMCs, or as DNA extracted from either sample type. From the cysteine up to the phenylalanine, the CDR3 has a length of 14 residues. Of all the DNA, just the CDR3 is kept, 42 bases in frame from base 1. CDR1 SGHDN and CDR2 FVKESK are derived from the germline V gene. Ends trimmed: V by 1 base, J by 7 bases; bases unmatched to a gene: 6.

Here the chain combines TRBV14 and TRBJ2-5; the central 7 bases match TRBD2. This TCR came from a woman aged 55-69 years with COVID-19, enrolled during active disease. Material for sequencing was peripheral blood. The CDR3 protein sequence reads: CASSQVTLAGTQYF. The base sequence is TGTGCCAGCAGCCAAGTGACCTTAGCGGGGACCCAGTACTTC. The full variable domain, completed from the reference TRBV14 and TRBJ2-5 proteins outside the CDR3, reads EAGVTQFPSHSVIEKGQTVTLRCDPISGHDNLYWYRRVMGKEIKFLLHFVKESKQDESGMPNNRFLAERTGGTYSTLKVQPAELEDSGVYFCASSQVTLAGTQYFGPGTRLLVL.